These 13 T cell receptor beta chains share one sample of origin, sequenced in a study of blood T cell repertoires in COVID-19. Profiling relied on immunoSEQ multiplex PCR, and the TCRdb table lists in-frame clones only, not all of them. Of about 220,000 clones listed, 80% are singletons. The sample was peripheral blood. These receptors all come from a woman in her 70s with acute or convalescent COVID-19.

The DNA for the CDR3 is TGTGCCACCGCGGGTGGATCGAGAGCGGGGGGGACCGGGGAGCTGTTTTTT. Amino acid sequence: CATAGGSRAGGTGELFF. The rearrangement joins TRBV24-1 to TRBJ2-2, with 10 bases that match TRBD2. Germline V lookup: CDR1 KGHDR, CDR2 SFDVKD. The CDR3 totals 17 residues. The junction had 14 bases not matched to a gene; V was cut back by 9 bases and J by 5 bases.

The table lists this clone with a few counts. The chain has TRBV7-8 and TRBJ1-2; D unclear. V was pared by 0 bases and J by 5 bases, with 13 bases between. Germline assignment: CDR1 SGHVS and CDR2 FQNEAQ. The CDR3 covers 15 residues. In nucleotides, the CDR3 is TGTGCCAGCAGCTTAGCGGCATCAGGATTGTATGGCTACACCTTC. This encodes CASSLAASGLYGYTF.

This clone has only one observation. The V gene is TRBV7-2, the J gene TRBJ2-7, with 8 bases identical to TRBD2. Per germline, CDR1 SGHTA and CDR2 FQGNSA. This CDR3 has 14 amino acids. V lost 8 bases to trimming and J lost 5 bases; unmatched junction nucleotides: 11. In nucleotides, the CDR3 is TGTGCCAGCTCACTTGTACTAGCGGTTAACGAGCAGTACTTC. Encoded protein: CASSLVLAVNEQYF.

In DNA form, the CDR3 reads TGCGCCAGCAGCTTGGTAGGTCCCGGGGGGGACGAGCAGTACTTC. Translating it yields CASSLVGPGGDEQYF. The V call is TRBV5-1, the J call TRBJ2-7; 8 bases match TRBD2. The CDR3 is made up of 15 amino acids. The germline gives CDR1 SGHRS, CDR2 YFSETQ. The V and J ends lost 0 bases and 5 bases, in that order; junction bases with no gene match: 7.

The genes are TRBV5-1 and TRBJ2-7; D call uncertain. Looked up from germline, CDR1 is SGHRS and CDR2 is YFSETQ. CDR3 length equals 14 residues. V lost 0 bases, J lost 6 bases, and 13 bases lay in between. This chain's CDR3 is CASSLESRPGEQYF. The CDR3 nucleotides read TGCGCCAGCAGCTTGGAATCTCGGCCGGGCGAGCAGTACTTC.

This clone was seen only a few times. This chain links TRBV27 with TRBJ1-4; the match to TRBD1 covers 9 bases. CDR1 and CDR2 from the germline V gene are MNHEY and SMNVEV (reference sequence). Trimming took 5 bases from V and 7 from J; bases not matched to a gene: 14. The CDR3 runs to 17 residues. Here the CDR3 reads CASSLDAPGTGREKLFF. As DNA, the CDR3 is TGTGCCAGCAGTCTCGACGCTCCCGGGACAGGGCGTGAAAAACTGTTTTTT.

V and J are TRBV7-6 and TRBJ2-1, with 8 bases identical to TRBD2. Trimming took 2 bases from V and 6 from J; bases not matched to a gene: 6. From germline, CDR1 is SGHVS and CDR2 FNYEAQ. The CDR3 length is 15 residues. The CDR3 coding sequence is TGTGCCAGCAGCTTATCACTAGCGGTTTTCAATGAGCAGTTCTTC. Translating it yields CASSLSLAVFNEQFF.

The gene calls are TRBV11-1 and TRBJ2-3, with 7 bases that match TRBD1. Germline CDR1 reads SGHAT; CDR2 reads FQDESV (reference sequence). The junction had 11 bases not matched to a gene; V was cut back by 5 bases and J by 3 bases. The CDR3 extends over 16 amino acids. CDR3 DNA sequence: TGTGCCAGCAGCAAAGATCAGGGGGTCGCGACAGATACGCAGTATTTT. Translating it yields CASSKDQGVATDTQYF.

The rearrangement joins TRBV30 to TRBJ2-6; D is perhaps TRBD1 (5 bases). Trimming left V 3 bases short and J 0 bases short, with 21 bases between. The CDR3 is made up of 19 amino acids. Per the germline V gene, CDR1 is GTSNPN and CDR2 is SVGIG (reference sequence). In DNA form, the CDR3 reads TGTGCCTGGAGAGGTCCAGGGATGATATTAGACTCTGGGGCCAACGTCCTGACTTTC. Its protein product is CAWRGPGMILDSGANVLTF.

This clone has a handful of counts. The CDR3 reads CASSLGLAGAYQETQYF. The CDR3 nucleotides read TGTGCCAGCAGCTTAGGACTAGCGGGGGCCTACCAAGAGACCCAGTACTTC. V is TRBV11-3 and J is TRBJ2-5, with 12 bases aligning to TRBD2. The CDR3 sequence is 17 residues long. Germline assignment: CDR1 SGHNT and CDR2 YENEEA. The V segment lost 1 base and the J segment 0 bases; nucleotides outside the gene matches: 3.

This chain joins TRBV4-2 and TRBJ1-5; 10 bases are a match to TRBD1. Per germline, CDR1 LGHNA and CDR2 YNFKEQ. The CDR3 spans 16 residues. J was trimmed by 4 bases and V by 1 base; bases with no gene match: 4. CDR3 DNA: TGTGCCAGCAGCCAAGTGTTGGGACAGGGGAATCAGCCCCAGCATTTT. Amino acids: CASSQVLGQGNQPQHF.

The chain carries TRBV6-2 or TRBV6-3 and TRBJ2-7; 8 bases are a match to TRBD1. The CDR3 loop spans 15 amino acids. With 6 bases clipped from V and 2 bases from J, the junction kept 9 bases outside the gene matches. CDR1 is MNHEY and CDR2 is SVGEGT in the germline V gene. CDR3 sequence reads: CASSADRADAYEQYF. Here the CDR3 DNA reads TGTGCCAGCAGCGCGGACAGGGCTGATGCCTACGAGCAGTACTTC.

This clone has just one count. This chain uses TRBV15 with TRBJ2-6; D unresolved. Germline V gene data show CDR1 as LNHNV and CDR2 as YYDKDF (reference sequence). This CDR3 comprises 14 residues. V gave up 5 bases and J gave up 0 bases, with 5 bases separating them. CDR3 sequence: CATSGRSGANVLTF. DNA for the CDR3: TGTGCCACCAGCGGGCGCTCTGGGGCCAACGTCCTGACTTTC.